This entry describes one TCR beta chain. The source of the sample is a study of blood T cell repertoires in COVID-19. Study overall: Samples came from the United States, Italy and Spain, spanning acute and convalescent COVID-19. T cells, B-cell-depleted T cells, or PBMCs supplied cDNA or gDNA.

As processed by the authors: Reference gene primer amplification in the assay estimated nucleated cell counts. Measured with immunoSEQ multiplex PCR; TCRdb has only the in-frame clones, and not every one. That table supplies the V and J calls and clone size; D and trimming were determined from the DNA. The table shows approximately 250,000 clones, with over 80% occurring only once. The CDR3 is 17 amino acids. CDR1 is SGDLS, CDR2 YYNGEE, per germline. Trimming removed 3 bases from V and 6 bases from J, with 21 bases in between. This clonotype originated in a human donor in a cohort sampled during active COVID-19. The chain carries TRBV9 and TRBJ2-2; perhaps TRBD2 as D (6 bases). Sequencing was done on a sample of peripheral blood. DNA for the CDR3: TGTGCCAGCAGCGAAGGACGGGGGTCCTCCCTCGCCGGGGAGCTGTTTTTT. Its protein product is CASSEGRGSSLAGELFF.